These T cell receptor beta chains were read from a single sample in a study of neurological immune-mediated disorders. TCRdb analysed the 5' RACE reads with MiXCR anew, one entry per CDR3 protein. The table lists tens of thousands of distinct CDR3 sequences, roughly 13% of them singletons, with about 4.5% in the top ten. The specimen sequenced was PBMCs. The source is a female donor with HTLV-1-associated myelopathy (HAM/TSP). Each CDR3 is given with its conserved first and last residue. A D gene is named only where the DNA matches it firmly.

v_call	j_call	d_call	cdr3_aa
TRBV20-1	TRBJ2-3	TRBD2	CSASRTSGGLVSTDTQYF
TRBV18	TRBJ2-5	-	CASSPGIQETQYF
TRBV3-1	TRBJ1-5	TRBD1	CASSLDRGNQPQHF
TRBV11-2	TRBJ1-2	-	CASGINYGYTF
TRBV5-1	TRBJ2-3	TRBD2	CASSFLGGAGDTQYF
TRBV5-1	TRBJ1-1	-	CASSQPGTMNTEAFF
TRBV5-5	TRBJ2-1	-	CASSLATYNEQFF
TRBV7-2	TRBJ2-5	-	CASSFQVGQETQYF
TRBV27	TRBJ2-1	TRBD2	CASRAGLAETYNEQFF
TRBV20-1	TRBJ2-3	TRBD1	CSARESRGMQYF
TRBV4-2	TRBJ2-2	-	CASSQENSGTGELFF
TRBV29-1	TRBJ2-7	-	CSAGQTGFGEQYF
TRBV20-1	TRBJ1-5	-	CSVAGSVQPQHF
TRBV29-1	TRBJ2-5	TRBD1	CSVAGGETQYF
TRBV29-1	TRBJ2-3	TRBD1	CSVGWDRGRDTQYF
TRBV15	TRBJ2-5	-	CATSRDTGRGETQYF
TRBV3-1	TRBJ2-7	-	CASSPRGGYEQYF
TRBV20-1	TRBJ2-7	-	CSARDGGYEQYF
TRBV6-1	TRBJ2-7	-	CASSDAMGGVSYEQYF
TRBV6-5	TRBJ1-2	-	CATREDRYGYTF
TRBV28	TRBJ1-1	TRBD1	CASSSRGPRGIGAFF
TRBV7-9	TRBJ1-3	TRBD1	CASRPRRDSYLTSSGNTIYF
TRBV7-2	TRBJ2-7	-	CASSFKAGRIDEQYF
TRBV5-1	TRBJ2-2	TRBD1	CASSLSTGTGAAGELFF
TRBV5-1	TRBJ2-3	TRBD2	CTSSRTSGPLLTDMQYF
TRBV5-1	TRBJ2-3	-	CASSLRRRTDTQYF
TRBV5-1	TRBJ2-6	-	CASKELGANVLTF
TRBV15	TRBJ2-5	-	CATQTRGALKETQYF
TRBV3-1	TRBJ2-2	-	CASSQGQPNTGELFF
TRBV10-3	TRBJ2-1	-	CAISDKRAGNYNEQFF
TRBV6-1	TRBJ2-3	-	CASSEAGGGGTDTQYF
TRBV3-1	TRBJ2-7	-	CASSQDHWQGLYEQYF
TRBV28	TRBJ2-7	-	CASSASVGFIHEQYF
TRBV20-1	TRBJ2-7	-	CSAPSLEYEQYF
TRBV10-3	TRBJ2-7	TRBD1	CAILTTGAEQYF